Below are 29 T cell receptor beta chains sequenced from a single sample in a study of CD8 T cells in Susac syndrome. The RNA input was about 0.5 to 1 ug, and it was reverse transcribed with random hexamers. TCRdb re-called the immunoSEQ multiplex PCR reads through MiXCR, storing one row per CDR3 protein. The sample shows 71,000 or so distinct CDR3 sequences, roughly 93% of them seen only once. What was sequenced was CD4+ T cells from PBMCs. The origin of the receptors is a human donor with Susac syndrome.

The chain joins TRBV10-3 to TRBJ2-7; 8 bases are shared with TRBD1. Germline V gives CDR1 ENHRY, CDR2 SYGVKD. This CDR3 contains 12 residues. J was trimmed by 1 base and V by 10 bases; bases with no gene match: 3. CDR3 nucleotide sequence: TGTGCCACCGGACAGGGTTCCTACGAGCAGTACTTC. It codes for CATGQGSYEQYF.

This chain links TRBV6-5 with TRBJ1-6, with D perhaps TRBD1 (5 bases). V shed 0 bases and J shed 9 bases, with 12 bases lying between them. The germline V gene encodes CDR1 MNHEY and CDR2 SVGAGI. The CDR3 consists of 15 residues. The DNA of the CDR3 is TGTGCCAGCAGTTACTCTATCTGGACATTTTCACCCCTCCACTTT. Its protein product is CASSYSIWTFSPLHF.

The rearrangement joins TRBV9 to TRBJ2-3, with D tentatively TRBD1 or TRBD2 (6 bases each). Germline lookup yields CDR1 SGDLS and CDR2 YYNGEE. V lost 0 bases and J 4 bases, leaving 9 bases between the germline ends. The CDR3 runs to 14 residues. The CDR3 spells CASSVVGGSDTQYF. CDR3 DNA: TGTGCCAGCAGCGTAGTGGGGGGCTCAGATACGCAGTATTTT.

The chain is built from TRBV7-2 and TRBJ1-4; 9 bases match TRBD1. This CDR3 is 15 amino acids long. V lost 6 bases and J lost 3; bases outside the gene matches: 5. The germline CDR1 and CDR2 sequences are SGHTA and FQGNSA. In DNA form, the CDR3 reads TGTGCCAGCAGTCCCCGACAGGGGGCTAATGAAAAACTGTTTTTT. This sequence encodes CASSPRQGANEKLFF.

The CDR3 protein is CASSVARDRGNTGELFF. CDR3 bases: TGTGCCAGCAGCGTAGCTAGGGACCGGGGTAACACCGGGGAGCTGTTTTTT. The V and J genes are TRBV9 and TRBJ2-2; D could derive from TRBD1 or TRBD2 (5 bases each). The CDR3 sequence is 17 residues long. V gave up 0 bases and J gave up 2 bases, with 14 bases separating them. Germline values: CDR1 SGDLS, CDR2 YYNGEE.

The rearrangement links TRBV6-1 to TRBJ1-2; D is perhaps TRBD1 (5 bases). This CDR3 contains 13 residues. V was cut by 5 bases and J by 4 bases, with 11 bases left in between. The germline V gene has CDR1 MNHNS and CDR2 SASEGT. The CDR3 coding sequence is TGTGCCAGCAGTCACCGGGACGGCTATGGCTACACCTTC. It yields the protein CASSHRDGYGYTF.

The CDR3 region has the DNA TGCAGTGCCAGAACCCGGGACAGCGAAAATCAGCCCCAGCATTTT. It translates to CSARTRDSENQPQHF. This chain links TRBV20-1 with TRBJ1-5, with 7 bases that match TRBD1. V gave up 6 bases and J gave up 4 bases; unmatched junction bases: 12. The CDR3 runs 15 residues. Per the germline V gene, CDR1 is DFQATT and CDR2 is SNEGSKA (reference sequence).

V gene TRBV7-2 combines with J gene TRBJ2-6; D not certain. The germline V gene has CDR1 SGHTA and CDR2 FQGNSA. CDR3 length: 15 amino acids. The V end was cut by 3 bases, the J end by 1 base, with 7 bases between. Written as DNA, the CDR3 is TGTGCCAGCAGCTTGGACGGATCTGGGGCCAACGTCCTGACTTTC. Its protein is CASSLDGSGANVLTF.

The chain carries TRBV7-3 and TRBJ2-2, with D possibly being TRBD1 (5 bases). CDR3 length: 14 residues. Per germline, CDR1 SGHTA and CDR2 FQGTGA. V was shortened by 0 bases and J by 8 bases, with 10 bases between the two germline ends. The CDR3 DNA reads TGTGCCAGCAGCTTAACAGGGGTCTCGGGGGAGCTGTTTTTT. This encodes CASSLTGVSGELFF.

J is TRBJ1-4 and V is TRBV19, with D unresolved. Germline V CDR1 and CDR2: LNHDA, SQIVND (reference sequence). The CDR3 covers 15 residues. V was cut by 3 bases and J by 8 bases, with 16 bases left in between. For the CDR3, the DNA is TGTGCCAGTAGTATCCGTCGGGCTGGGAAAGAAAAACTGTTTTTT. Its translation: CASSIRRAGKEKLFF.

The chain couples TRBV30 to TRBJ2-7, with D tentatively TRBD1 (5 bases). The V gene's germline CDR1 is GTSNPN and CDR2 SVGIG (reference sequence). The CDR3 is 13 residues long. Between the trimmed V and J ends, which lost 4 bases and 5 bases, there was a span of 15 bases. In DNA form, the CDR3 reads TGTGCCTGGAAAACCCAGGGTCAGCACGAGCAGTACTTC. The encoded protein is CAWKTQGQHEQYF.

The rearrangement links TRBV7-8 to TRBJ2-3; D call uncertain. CDR1 and CDR2 from the germline V gene are SGHVS and FQNEAQ. V lost 4 bases and J 6 bases, leaving 14 bases between the germline ends. The CDR3 length is 14 residues. CDR3 loop: CASSSIPGRDTQYF. CDR3 nucleotides: TGTGCCAGCAGCTCCATCCCAGGTCGGGATACGCAGTATTTT.

The chain carries TRBV5-1 and TRBJ2-4; the D call may be TRBD1 or TRBD2 (5 bases each). Trimming took off 5 bases at V and 0 bases at J, with 24 bases between the two ends. The CDR3 totals 19 residues. The germline V gene has CDR1 SGHRS and CDR2 YFSETQ. The CDR3 region is CASRVGDGRRRLAKNIQYF. Written as DNA, the CDR3 is TGCGCCAGCAGGGTTGGGGACGGCCGCCGTAGACTAGCCAAAAACATTCAGTACTTC.

The chain carries TRBV20-1 and TRBJ1-3, with 7 bases lining up with TRBD1. V lost 6 bases to trimming and J lost 5 bases; unmatched junction nucleotides: 10. The germline gives CDR1 DFQATT, CDR2 SNEGSKA (reference sequence). This CDR3 spans 14 amino acids. As DNA, the CDR3 is TGCAGTGCCACGACAGGGAATAGAAGAAACACCATATATTTT. It translates to CSATTGNRRNTIYF.

The chain carries TRBV7-8 and TRBJ2-1, with 8 positions matching TRBD1. With V trimmed by 7 bases and J by 4 bases, 12 bases remained unmatched. The CDR3 consists of 16 residues. Germline loops: CDR1 SGHVS, CDR2 FQNEAQ. The CDR3 is CASTALGNRGYNEQFF. CDR3 sequence (DNA): TGTGCCAGCACCGCCCTCGGGAACAGGGGGTACAATGAGCAGTTCTTC.

The chain joins TRBV7-2 to TRBJ2-2; D may be TRBD1 or TRBD2 (5 bases each). CDR1 SGHTA and CDR2 FQGNSA come from the germline V gene. CDR3 length equals 17 residues. V lost 1 base, J lost 0 bases, and 12 bases lay in between. The CDR3: CASSLGRDRANTGELFF. The CDR3, as DNA: TGTGCCAGCAGCTTAGGCCGGGACCGCGCGAACACCGGGGAGCTGTTTTTT.

The J gene is TRBJ2-3, the V gene TRBV7-2; 7 bases are a match to TRBD1. The CDR3 sequence is 15 residues long. The V segment lost 0 bases and the J segment 4 bases; nucleotides outside the gene matches: 4. In germline, CDR1 is SGHTA, CDR2 FQGNSA. CDR3 loop: CASSLATGLADTQYF. The CDR3 DNA follows: TGTGCCAGCAGCTTAGCGACAGGGCTCGCAGATACGCAGTATTTT.

The genes are TRBV18 and TRBJ2-5; maybe TRBD2 (6 bases). From germline, CDR1 is KGHSH and CDR2 LQKENI. The ends were cut back, 3 bases at V and 2 bases at J, with 10 bases in the middle. CDR3 length: 14 amino acids. The chain's CDR3 is CASSPGTEQETQYF. The CDR3 coding sequence is TGTGCCAGCTCACCCGGGACTGAACAAGAGACCCAGTACTTC.

The chain employs TRBV28 and TRBJ1-5; D not certain. Trimming removed 4 bases at V and 2 bases at J, with 12 bases between. This CDR3 region has 15 residues. The germline V gene has CDR1 MDHEN and CDR2 SYDVKM. CDR3 nucleotide sequence: TGTGCCAGCAGTTCACCCGCAACGGGCAATCAGCCCCAGCATTTT. As protein: CASSSPATGNQPQHF.

This sequence joins TRBV19 and TRBJ1-1, with TRBD1 as a possible D gene (5 bases). CDR1 LNHDA and CDR2 SQIVND come from the germline V gene (reference sequence). The CDR3 spans 16 residues. The V end was cut by 7 bases, the J end by 1 base, with 19 bases between. CDR3 loop: CASIGARNPSNTEAFF. The CDR3 nucleotides are TGTGCCAGTATTGGGGCCCGGAACCCCTCGAACACTGAAGCTTTCTTT.

CDR3 sequence (DNA): TGCAGTGCTAGAGATCCGACAGGGGGTAAGAAGACCCAGTACTTC. This codes for CSARDPTGGKKTQYF. The chain couples TRBV20-1 to TRBJ2-5, with 9 bases fitting TRBD1. The CDR3 runs to 15 residues. Germline trimming cut 0 bases from V and 6 bases from J; bases unmatched to any gene: 8. Germline CDR1 and CDR2: DFQATT and SNEGSKA (reference sequence).

In this sample, this clonotype turned up a few times. The J gene is TRBJ2-1, the V gene TRBV7-2, with D unresolved. Germline lookup yields CDR1 SGHTA and CDR2 FQGNSA. This CDR3 has 14 residues. V lost 1 base to trimming and J lost 7 bases, with 11 bases between them. CDR3 sequence (DNA): TGTGCCAGCAGCTTAGTCAAAGTGAGGAATGAGCAGTTCTTC. Translating gives CASSLVKVRNEQFF.

The rearrangement uses TRBV14 and TRBJ1-1, with 10 positions matching TRBD1. J gave up 4 bases and V 1 base, and 12 bases lay outside the gene matches. The V gene's germline CDR1 is SGHDN and CDR2 FVKESK. This CDR3 has 18 amino acids. The CDR3 region is CASSQVAGQGGSSTEAFF. The CDR3 DNA reads as TGTGCCAGCAGCCAAGTAGCTGGACAGGGGGGGTCGAGCACTGAAGCTTTCTTT. The entire variable domain, with the rest obtained from reference TRBV14 and TRBJ1-1, is as follows: EAGVTQFPSHSVIEKGQTVTLRCDPISGHDNLYWYRRVMGKEIKFLLHFVKESKQDESGMPNNRFLAERTGGTYSTLKVQPAELEDSGVYFCASSQVAGQGGSSTEAFFGQGTRLTVV.

The rearrangement joins TRBV10-3 to TRBJ1-2, with 8 bases matching TRBD1. V dropped 4 bases and J dropped 5; count of bases not matched to a gene: 3. This CDR3 spans 13 amino acids. CDR1 is ENHRY and CDR2 is SYGVKD in the germline V gene. The CDR3: CAISAGGEYGYTF. In DNA, the CDR3 is TGTGCCATCAGTGCAGGGGGCGAGTATGGCTACACCTTC.

The chain has TRBV23-1 and TRBJ2-3; 10 positions match TRBD1. TRBV23-1 is filed as an ORF, its function uncertain. The ends lost 4 bases at V and 3 bases at J; junction bases unmatched: 19. This CDR3 spans 20 amino acids. CDR3 sequence: CASSLEKDRGPPGTTDTQYF. Written as DNA, the CDR3 is TGCGCCAGCAGTCTCGAGAAAGACAGGGGGCCCCCGGGGACTACAGATACGCAGTATTTT.

The rearrangement uses TRBV4-1 and TRBJ2-7; 12 nucleotides align to TRBD1. V gave up 7 bases and J gave up 5 bases; unmatched junction bases: 9. CDR3 length: 15 amino acids. Germline V CDR1 and CDR2: MGHRA, YSYEKL. The CDR3 here is CASNTPGQGAHEQYF. CDR3 nucleotides: TGCGCCAGCAACACCCCGGGACAGGGGGCCCACGAGCAGTACTTC.

The gene calls are TRBV28 and TRBJ2-3; TRBD1 aligns across 7 bases. This CDR3 has 14 residues. The germline V gene has CDR1 MDHEN and CDR2 SYDVKM. V shed 7 bases and J 3 bases; nucleotides not matched to a gene: 7. CDR3 nucleotide sequence: TGTGCCAGCACCGTCGACAGGGTGACAGATACGCAGTATTTT. Amino acid sequence: CASTVDRVTDTQYF.

CDR3 amino acids: CASSTGDGQPQHF. The CDR3 DNA follows: TGTGCCAGCAGCACAGGGGACGGTCAGCCCCAGCATTTT. The V call is TRBV6-4, the J call TRBJ1-5; 7 bases line up with TRBD1. The CDR3 has 13 residues. The germline gives CDR1 MRHNA, CDR2 SNTAGT. The trim removed 6 bases at V and 6 bases at J, leaving 5 bases unmatched.

The chain links TRBV4-2 to TRBJ1-3, with no clear D. Trimming pared 4 bases from V and 11 bases from J, leaving 12 bases between. The CDR3 totals 12 residues. The V gene's germline CDR1 is LGHNA and CDR2 YNFKEQ. Here the CDR3 DNA reads TGTGCCAGCAGCCTCCGCTTTGGGTCCATATATTTT. Translation: CASSLRFGSIYF.